This T cell receptor (beta chain) was observed in a study of pediatric ulcerative colitis. Repertoires were generated with immunoSEQ multiplex PCR, while TCRdb's copy carries only in-frame clones and drops some. There are 30,000 to 40,000 clones in the sample; around 80% occur only once, and around 4.5% lies in the top ten. Blood was drawn at the time of colonoscopy. V was pared by 7 bases and J by 5 bases, with 20 bases between. Germline-derived CDR1 and CDR2 are MNHEY and SMNVEV (reference sequence). The CDR3 is made up of 15 amino acids. This TCR derives from a boy younger than 18 with severe ulcerative colitis. This chain uses TRBV27 with TRBJ2-5, with D perhaps matching TRBD1 or TRBD2 (5 bases each). Sequencing was performed on blood. The CDR3 protein is CASTTSRAGTETQYF. The CDR3 DNA reads TGTGCCAGCACCACCTCGCGGGCAGGGACGGAGACCCAGTACTTC.